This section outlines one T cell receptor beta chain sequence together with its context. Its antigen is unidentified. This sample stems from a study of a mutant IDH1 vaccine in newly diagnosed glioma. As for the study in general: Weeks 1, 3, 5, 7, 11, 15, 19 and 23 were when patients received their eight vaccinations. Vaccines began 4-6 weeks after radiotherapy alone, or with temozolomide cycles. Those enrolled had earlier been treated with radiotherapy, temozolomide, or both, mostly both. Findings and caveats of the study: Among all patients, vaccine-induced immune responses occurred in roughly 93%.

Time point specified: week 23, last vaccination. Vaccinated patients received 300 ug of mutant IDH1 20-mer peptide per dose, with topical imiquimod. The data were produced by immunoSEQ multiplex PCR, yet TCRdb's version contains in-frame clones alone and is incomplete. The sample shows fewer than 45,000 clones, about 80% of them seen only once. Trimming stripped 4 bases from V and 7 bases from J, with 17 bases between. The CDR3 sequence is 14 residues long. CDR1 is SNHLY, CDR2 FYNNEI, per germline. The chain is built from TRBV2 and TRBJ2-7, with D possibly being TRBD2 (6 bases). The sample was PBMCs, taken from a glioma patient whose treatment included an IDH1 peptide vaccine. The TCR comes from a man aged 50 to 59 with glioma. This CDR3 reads CASSARTTVGEQYF. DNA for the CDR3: TGTGCCAGCAGTGCACGGACTACCGTGGGGGAGCAGTACTTC.